This T cell receptor beta chain was observed in a study of early T cells in non-severe SARS-CoV-2 infection. In germline, CDR1 is MNHEY, CDR2 SMNVEV (reference sequence). The CDR3 has 16 residues. The V and J ends lost 5 bases and 1 base respectively, with 17 bases between them. Each CDR3 protein gets one entry after TCRdb re-called the 5' RACE reads with MiXCR. The sample records tens of thousands of distinct CDR3 sequences, about 16% being singletons. Only a few counts were recorded for this clonotype. The sequence derives from an adult who was a healthcare worker with PCR-confirmed SARS-CoV-2 infection or an uninfected control (not recorded which). Sequencing was done on a sample of whole blood. J is TRBJ2-5 and V is TRBV27, with D maybe TRBD2 (5 bases). In DNA form, the CDR3 reads TGTGCCAGCAGTCCCTCAAAAGCGGAGGTCCAAGAGACCCAGTACTTC. Encoded protein: CASSPSKAEVQETQYF.